This TCR beta chain was sequenced in a study of T cell responses to AZD1222 COVID-19 vaccine (dated by TCRdb to the early 2020s). Regarding the complete study: Because spike-specific TCR depth and breadth did not differ between the two schedules, AZD1222 recipients who got a second dose at roughly 4 weeks were pooled with those who got a second dose at roughly 12 weeks. A total of about 250 trial participants underwent TCR sequencing, of whom 207 had received two doses of AZD1222 and roughly 26 had received two doses of the MenACWY control vaccine. Trial participants were enrolled by age into subgroups of 18-55, 56-69 and 70-plus years, and about 150, 27 and 61 TCR-sequenced participants, respectively, were included in these subgroups. The full study reports these points: Participants were mostly white British and included more females than males, and it was suggested by the authors that clonal diversity may have been underestimated. In the small 56-69-year group, the increase in depth fell short of significance, most likely because of low power. After two AZD1222 doses, spike-specific TCR breadth and depth were significantly higher than at day 0 and than in MenACWY recipients. Because no samples from the day 14 peak response were available, repertoires could be characterized only after the peak T cell response. CD4 TCRs associated with the vaccine covered the entire spike protein, and the dominant responses were in regions 160-218 and 743-854. Conclusions about previously exposed vaccinees were limited because only six AZD1222 recipients were SARS-CoV-2 seropositive at baseline. Reportedly, close to half of the unique spike-specific TCRs recognized epitopes lying outside the regions that are mutated in the B.1.351 and B.1.1.7 variants.

Concerning this clone itself: Its target antigen remains unknown. No base quality values were provided; no much bigger clone lies one nucleotide off.

This specimen's time point label, per the study, means: baseline before first vaccination. The vaccinee samples were drawn from two UK trials, COV001 and COV002, one of which was a single-blind randomized controlled phase 2/3 trial testing AZD1222 (ChAdOx1 nCoV-19) in healthy adults. For TCRbeta chain sequencing, PBMC samples from trial participants were taken at day 0 and at day 28 after the second dose. The CDR3 regions of human TCRbeta chains were analyzed by immunosequencing. The study's own analysis went as follows. TCRs in the repertoires were matched against a reference library of SARS-CoV-2-specific TCRs that had been generated with the MIRA antigen-specificity platform. Breadth was defined as the fraction of unique TCRs that were SARS-CoV-2-associated. Depth was defined as the fraction of total T cells that were SARS-CoV-2-associated. Each spike-specific TCR was assigned to its reactive spike region and to a CD4 or CD8 class using the MIRA data. Log10-transformed breadth and depth values were compared by one-way ANOVA with Sidak's multiple comparisons tests. Drawn from immuneACCESS, this table holds only the in-frame rearrangements with V and J called that TCRdb kept. Clones are partly lost; checked studies trace under half to an unresolved V gene and leave the rest unexplained. V, J and clone size are those of that table, while D and trimming were read from the DNA. For this sample the table gives 110,000 or so clones, of which about 89% were detected only once. The ten largest clones represent less than 6.5% of the sample.

The V and J ends are trimmed by 8 bases and 10 bases, leaving 18 bases between them. The CDR3 holds 14 amino acids from the cysteine to the phenylalanine. Of the read, only the CDR3 DNA is kept; its 42 bases are in frame from base 1. The germline V gene (reference sequence) supplies CDR1 MNHEY and CDR2 SMNVEV. Source: peripheral blood, taken on day 0 of AZD1222 vaccination. The rearranged chain carries TRBV27 and TRBJ1-6; TRBD1 could be the D gene, as 5 bases match. This clonotype originated in an adult in good health. The CDR3 corresponds to CASGASGNGSPLHF. Read as DNA, the sequence is TGTGCCAGCGGGGCCTCGGGGAACGGGTCACCCCTCCACTTT.